The clone carrying this T cell receptor (beta chain) was observed a few times. The CDR3 is 14 residues long. The germline V and J ends were trimmed by 5 bases and 5 bases, with 16 bases remaining between them. Germline V lookup: CDR1 SGHRS, CDR2 YFSETQ. The data are from a study of blood T cell repertoires in COVID-19. Study in general: Samples taken during acute and convalescent COVID-19 were collected in the United States, Italy and Spain. PBMCs, B-cell-depleted T cells, or T cells provided the cDNA or gDNA that made up the material.

Authors' data handling: Amplifying reference gene primers gave estimates of nucleated cell counts. Clones were sequenced by immunoSEQ multiplex PCR, and TCRdb holds only the in-frame ones, with some missing. V and J calls and clone size come straight from that table; D and trimming were deduced from the DNA. The profile shows about 190,000 clones, less than 90% of them singletons. The origin of this receptor is a human donor in a cohort sampled during active COVID-19. The sample consisted of peripheral blood. The chain links TRBV5-1 to TRBJ2-5; a weak D match, TRBD1 (6 bases). The CDR3 reads CASRIGQPMETQYF. CDR3 nucleotides: TGCGCCAGCAGGATTGGACAGCCTATGGAGACCCAGTACTTC.